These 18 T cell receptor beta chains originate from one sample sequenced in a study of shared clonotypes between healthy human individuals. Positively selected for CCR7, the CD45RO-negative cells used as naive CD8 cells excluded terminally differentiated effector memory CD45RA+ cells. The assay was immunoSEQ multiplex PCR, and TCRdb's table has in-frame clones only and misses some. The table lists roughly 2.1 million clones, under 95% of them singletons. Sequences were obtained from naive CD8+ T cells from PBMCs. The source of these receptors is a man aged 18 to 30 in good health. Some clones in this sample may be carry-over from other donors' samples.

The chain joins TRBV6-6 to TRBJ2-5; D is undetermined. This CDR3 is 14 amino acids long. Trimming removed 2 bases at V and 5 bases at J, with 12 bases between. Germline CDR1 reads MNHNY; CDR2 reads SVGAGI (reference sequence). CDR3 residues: CASSYLSLGETQYF. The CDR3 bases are TGTGCCAGCAGTTACCTATCCCTAGGGGAGACCCAGTACTTC.

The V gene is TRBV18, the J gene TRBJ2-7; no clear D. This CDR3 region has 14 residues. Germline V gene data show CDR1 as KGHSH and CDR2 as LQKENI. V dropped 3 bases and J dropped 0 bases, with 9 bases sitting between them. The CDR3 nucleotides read TGTGCCAGCTCACCTTACGAGAGCTCCTACGAGCAGTACTTC. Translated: CASSPYESSYEQYF. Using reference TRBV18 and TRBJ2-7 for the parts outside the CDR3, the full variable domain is NAGVMQNPRHLVRRRGQEARLRCSPMKGHSHVYWYRQLPEEGLKFMVYLQKENIIDESGMPKERFSAEFPKEGPSILRIQQVVRGDSAAYFCASSPYESSYEQYFGPGTRLTVT.

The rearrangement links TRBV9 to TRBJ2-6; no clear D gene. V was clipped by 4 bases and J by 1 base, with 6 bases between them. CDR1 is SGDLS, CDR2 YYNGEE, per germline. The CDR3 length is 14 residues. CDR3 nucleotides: TGTGCCAGCAGCCTAACTTCTGGGGCCAACGTCCTGACTTTC. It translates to CASSLTSGANVLTF.

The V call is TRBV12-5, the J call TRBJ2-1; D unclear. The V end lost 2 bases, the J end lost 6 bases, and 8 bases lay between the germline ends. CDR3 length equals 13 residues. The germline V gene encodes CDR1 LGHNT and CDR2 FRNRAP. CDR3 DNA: TGTGCTAGTGGTTTGTCCCAAATCAATGAGCAGTTCTTC. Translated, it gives CASGLSQINEQFF.

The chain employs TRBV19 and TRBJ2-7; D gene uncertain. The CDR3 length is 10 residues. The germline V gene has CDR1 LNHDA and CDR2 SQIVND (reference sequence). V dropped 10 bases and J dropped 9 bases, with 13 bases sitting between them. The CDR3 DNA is TGTGCCACGGTCGGTGCACGGCAGTACTTC. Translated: CATVGARQYF.

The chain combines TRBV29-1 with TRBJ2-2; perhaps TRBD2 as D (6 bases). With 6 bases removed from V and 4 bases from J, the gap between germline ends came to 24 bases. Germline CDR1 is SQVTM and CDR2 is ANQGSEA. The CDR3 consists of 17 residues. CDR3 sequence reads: CSVCGIFGRPVTGELFF. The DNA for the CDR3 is TGCAGCGTCTGCGGGATCTTTGGGCGCCCGGTCACCGGGGAGCTGTTTTTT.

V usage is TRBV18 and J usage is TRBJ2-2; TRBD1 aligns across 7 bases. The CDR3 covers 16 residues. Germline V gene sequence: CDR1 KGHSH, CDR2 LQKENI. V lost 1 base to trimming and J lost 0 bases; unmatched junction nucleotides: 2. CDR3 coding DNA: TGTGCCAGCTCACCACGGGACAGTTCGAACACCGGGGAGCTGTTTTTT. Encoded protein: CASSPRDSSNTGELFF.

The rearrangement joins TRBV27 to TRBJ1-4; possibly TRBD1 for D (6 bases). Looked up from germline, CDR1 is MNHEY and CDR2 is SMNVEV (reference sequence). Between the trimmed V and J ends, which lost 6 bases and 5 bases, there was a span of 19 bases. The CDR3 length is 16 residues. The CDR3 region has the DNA TGTGCCAGCAGCCCCTTAACAGGGCGGCCAAATGAAAAACTGTTTTTT. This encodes CASSPLTGRPNEKLFF.

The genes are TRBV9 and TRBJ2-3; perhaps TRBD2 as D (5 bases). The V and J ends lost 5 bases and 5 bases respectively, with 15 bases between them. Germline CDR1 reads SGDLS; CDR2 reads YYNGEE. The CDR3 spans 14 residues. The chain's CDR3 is CASSPGRVRDTQYF. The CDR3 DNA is TGTGCCAGCAGTCCGGGAAGAGTTCGAGATACGCAGTATTTT.

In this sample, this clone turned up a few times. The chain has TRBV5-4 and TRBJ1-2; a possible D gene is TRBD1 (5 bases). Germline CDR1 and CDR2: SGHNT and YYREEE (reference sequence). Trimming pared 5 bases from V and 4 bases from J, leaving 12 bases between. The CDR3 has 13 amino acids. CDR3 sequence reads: CASSSGFPYGYTF. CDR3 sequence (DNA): TGTGCCAGCAGTTCAGGGTTTCCCTATGGCTACACCTTC.

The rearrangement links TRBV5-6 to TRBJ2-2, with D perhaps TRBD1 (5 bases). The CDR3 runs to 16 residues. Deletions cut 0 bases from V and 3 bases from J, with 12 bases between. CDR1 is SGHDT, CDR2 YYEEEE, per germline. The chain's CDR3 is CASSLVRGMDTGELFF. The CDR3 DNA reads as TGTGCCAGCAGCTTGGTTAGGGGCATGGACACCGGGGAGCTGTTTTTT. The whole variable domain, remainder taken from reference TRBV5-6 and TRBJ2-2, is DAGVTQSPTHLIKTRGQQVTLRCSPKSGHDTVSWYQQALGQGPQFIFQYYEEEERQRGNFPDRFSGHQFPNYSSELNVNALLLGDSALYLCASSLVRGMDTGELFFGEGSRLTVL.

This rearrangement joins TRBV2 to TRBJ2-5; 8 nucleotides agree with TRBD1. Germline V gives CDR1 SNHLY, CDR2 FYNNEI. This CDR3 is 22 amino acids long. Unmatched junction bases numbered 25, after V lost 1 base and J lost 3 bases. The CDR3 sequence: CASSEGASEAGRSDREEETQYF. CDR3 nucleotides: TGTGCCAGCAGTGAAGGAGCTAGTGAGGCTGGCCGGTCGGACAGGGAAGAAGAGACCCAGTACTTC.

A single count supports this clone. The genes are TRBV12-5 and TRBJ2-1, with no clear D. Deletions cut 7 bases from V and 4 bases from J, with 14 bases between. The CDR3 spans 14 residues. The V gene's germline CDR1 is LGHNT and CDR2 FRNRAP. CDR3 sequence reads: CASAMGGLYNEQFF. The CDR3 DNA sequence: TGTGCTAGTGCTATGGGCGGATTGTACAATGAGCAGTTCTTC. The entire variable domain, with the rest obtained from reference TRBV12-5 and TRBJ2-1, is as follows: DARVTQTPRHKVTEMGQEVTMRCQPILGHNTVFWYRQTMMQGLELLAYFRNRAPLDDSGMPKDRFSAEMPDATLATLKIQPSEPRDSAVYFCASAMGGLYNEQFFGPGTRLTVL.

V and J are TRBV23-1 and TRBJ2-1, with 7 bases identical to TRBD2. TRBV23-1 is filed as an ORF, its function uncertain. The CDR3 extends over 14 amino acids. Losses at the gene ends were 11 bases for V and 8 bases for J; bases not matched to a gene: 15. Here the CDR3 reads CAGQWGGRDHEQFF. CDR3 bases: TGCGCCGGACAATGGGGCGGGAGAGACCATGAGCAGTTCTTC.

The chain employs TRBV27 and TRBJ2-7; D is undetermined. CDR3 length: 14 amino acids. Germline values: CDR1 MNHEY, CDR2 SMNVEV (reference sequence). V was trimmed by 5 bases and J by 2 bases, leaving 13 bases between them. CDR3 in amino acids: CASSPRDSTYEQYF. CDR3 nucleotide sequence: TGTGCCAGCAGTCCCCGTGATAGCACCTACGAGCAGTACTTC.

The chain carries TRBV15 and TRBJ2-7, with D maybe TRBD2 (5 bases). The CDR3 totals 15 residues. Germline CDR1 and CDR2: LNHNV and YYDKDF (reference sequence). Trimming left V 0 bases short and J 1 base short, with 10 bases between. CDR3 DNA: TGTGCCACCAGCAGAGATGATGCGGGTTCCTACGAGCAGTACTTC. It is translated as CATSRDDAGSYEQYF.

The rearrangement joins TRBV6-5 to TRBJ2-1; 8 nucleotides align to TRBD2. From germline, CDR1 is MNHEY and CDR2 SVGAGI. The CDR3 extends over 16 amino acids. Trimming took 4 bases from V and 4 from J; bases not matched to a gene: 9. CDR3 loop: CASSWDRAGGYNEQFF. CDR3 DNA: TGTGCCAGCAGTTGGGACCGTGCGGGGGGATACAATGAGCAGTTCTTC.

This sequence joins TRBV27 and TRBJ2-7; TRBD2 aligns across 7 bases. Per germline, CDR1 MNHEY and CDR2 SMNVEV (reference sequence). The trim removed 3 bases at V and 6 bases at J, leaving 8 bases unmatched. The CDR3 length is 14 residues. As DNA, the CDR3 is TGTGCCAGCAGTTTGGCGCGGGGGTTGGTCGAGCAGTACTTC. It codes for CASSLARGLVEQYF.